In its sample, the clone carrying this TCR beta chain was seen a few times. Its matching antigen is unknown. As every portion of the isolated RNA was reverse transcribed, the sequencing read expressed TCRB transcripts. Assay: immunoSEQ multiplex PCR; the TCRdb copy retains only in-frame clones and omits some. This sample yields 350,000 or so clones, of which roughly a fifth are seen a single time; about 0.045% belongs to the top ten. Populations obtained by sorting all exceeded 95% purity. This sample is drawn from a study of beta chain features in type 1 diabetes. Study-wide points: All four CD4+ subsets of Type 1 diabetes patients contained TCRB CDR3s that were moderately but significantly shorter. Shorter templates might be favored by PCR, equally in patients and controls.

Sequenced input: naive CD4+ T cells from blood. The sequence came from a woman younger than 35 in good health.

The CDR3 nucleotides read TGCGCCAGCAGAGAGGGGGCCTACGAGCAGTACTTC. Its protein product is CASREGAYEQYF. This rearrangement joins TRBV5-1 to TRBJ2-7; weak D call: TRBD1 (6 bases). CDR1 SGHRS and CDR2 YFSETQ come from the germline V gene. The CDR3 loop spans 12 amino acids. The ends were cut back, 5 bases at V and 2 bases at J, with 8 bases in the middle. Drawing the rest from reference TRBV5-1 and TRBJ2-7, the complete variable domain is KAGVTQTPRYLIKTRGQQVTLSCSPISGHRSVSWYQQTPGQGLQFLFEYFSETQRNKGNFPGRFSGRQFSNSRSEMNVSTLELGDSALYLCASREGAYEQYFGPGTRLTVT.